These T cell receptor beta chains were read from a single sample in a study of blood T cell repertoires in COVID-19. Here immunoSEQ multiplex PCR was the method, and the copy in TCRdb shows in-frame clones only, minus some. The sample shows over 35,000 clones, more than 80% of them seen only once. The sample comprised peripheral blood. The origin of the receptors is a man in his sixties with active or convalescent COVID-19. Each CDR3 is given with its conserved first and last residue. Size is stated for part of the rows, as once, few or many counts, or as a class when the clone is expanded.

size,V,CDR3
NA,TRBV6-5,CASSFDSSGNTIYF
NA,TRBV19,CASSTASPDPNYGYTF
NA,TRBV27,CASSSRLGGDAGYTF
once,TRBV5-4,CASSLRGGSYNEQFF
NA,TRBV9,CASSVLNGVPDTQYF
NA,TRBV6-1,CASSEFGSGILQPQHF
NA,TRBV7-2,CASSFGRATNEKLFF
once,TRBV28,CASSGTLEVYGYTF
NA,TRBV6-5,CATPGQGRGYTF
once,TRBV11-2,CASAVNDRPWLFF
NA,TRBV6-5,CASKPGGATNEKLFF
NA,TRBV30,CAWSTGTGSQPQHF
NA,TRBV5-8,CASSLFWGQGTEAFF
NA,TRBV27,CASGTLGNTIYF
few,TRBV18,CASSPRGSNTGELFF
NA,TRBV7-8,CASSVRTSGRTDTQYF
NA,TRBV7-9,CASSLRLAEYTGELFF
NA,TRBV27,CASSLGRGSGLTSGELFF
NA,TRBV18,CASSLPTNKGVYTF
NA,TRBV28,CASSRTGLNTEAFF
NA,TRBV6-5,CASSYRQGAGYTF
NA,TRBV2,CASSGGNNEKLFF
NA,TRBV5-1,CASSIDIHGELFF
NA,TRBV6-5,CASLSDWSYNEQFF
NA,TRBV5-1,CASSLETSADTQYF
NA,TRBV12-3/TRBV12-4,CATTGAGKPQHF
NA,TRBV6-1,CASSPRAGQETQYF
NA,TRBV2,CASERYNEKLFF
NA,TRBV7-2,CASSILGTSGIYTDTQYF
NA,TRBV28,CASSFTGPQETQYF
NA,TRBV3-1/TRBV3-2,CASSPLFRDVGGGYTF
NA,TRBV5-1,CASTRDLSTSFTGELFF
NA,TRBV19,CASSRGGSNTEAFF
NA,TRBV7-2,CASSLGLGNQPQHF
NA,TRBV5-1,CASSVNRGNTGELFF
NA,TRBV4-3,CASSQTLGGVNLFF
once,TRBV13,CASSFQGEWSNEQFF
NA,TRBV18,CASSPLTGGSASGANVLTF
once,TRBV2,CASSPGLWGNIQYF
NA,TRBV28,CASRRTGGQETQYF
NA,TRBV11-2,CASSLSLANYGYTF
once,TRBV18,CASRGQSGTGGNEQFF
NA,TRBV7-9,CASSQNTSPLHF
once,TRBV7-8,CASIKHRGQATGELFF
NA,TRBV9,CASSGSPGTEAFF
NA,TRBV18,CASSPRGLGLNTEAFF
few,TRBV5-4,CASSAFLNVNSPLHF